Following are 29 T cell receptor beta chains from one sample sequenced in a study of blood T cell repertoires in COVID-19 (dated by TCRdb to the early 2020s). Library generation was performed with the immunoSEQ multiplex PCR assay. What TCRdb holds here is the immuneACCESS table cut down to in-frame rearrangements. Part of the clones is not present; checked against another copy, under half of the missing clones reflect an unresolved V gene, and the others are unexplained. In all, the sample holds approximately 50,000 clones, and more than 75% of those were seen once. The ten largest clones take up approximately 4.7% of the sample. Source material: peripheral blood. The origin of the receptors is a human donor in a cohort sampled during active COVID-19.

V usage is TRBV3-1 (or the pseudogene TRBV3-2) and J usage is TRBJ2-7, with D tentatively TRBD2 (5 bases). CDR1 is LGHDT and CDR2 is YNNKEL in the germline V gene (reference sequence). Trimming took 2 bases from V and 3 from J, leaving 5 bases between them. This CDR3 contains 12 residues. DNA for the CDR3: TGTGCCAGCAGCCAACGGGACTACGAGCAGTACTTC. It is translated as CASSQRDYEQYF.

The CDR3: CASSFPPRGHTDTQYF. The CDR3 bases are TGTGCCAGCAGCTTTCCCCCCAGGGGCCACACAGATACGCAGTATTTT. The chain has TRBV13 and TRBJ2-3; TRBD1 is a possible D gene (6 bases). The germline V gene has CDR1 PRHDT and CDR2 FYEKMQ (reference sequence). V dropped 3 bases and J dropped 2 bases, with 15 bases sitting between them. The CDR3 extends over 16 amino acids.

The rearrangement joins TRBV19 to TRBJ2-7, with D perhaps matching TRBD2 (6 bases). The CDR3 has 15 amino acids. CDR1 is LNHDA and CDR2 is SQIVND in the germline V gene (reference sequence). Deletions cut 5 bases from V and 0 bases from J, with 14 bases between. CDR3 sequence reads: CASSPQGLSSYEQYF. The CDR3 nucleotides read TGTGCCAGTAGTCCCCAGGGACTGAGCTCCTACGAGCAGTACTTC.

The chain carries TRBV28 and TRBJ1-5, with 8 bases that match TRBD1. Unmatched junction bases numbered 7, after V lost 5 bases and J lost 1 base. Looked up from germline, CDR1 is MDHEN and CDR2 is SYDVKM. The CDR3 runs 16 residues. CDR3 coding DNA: TGTGCCAGCAGTACCGGACAGGGAGGAAGCAATCAGCCCCAGCATTTT. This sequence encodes CASSTGQGGSNQPQHF.

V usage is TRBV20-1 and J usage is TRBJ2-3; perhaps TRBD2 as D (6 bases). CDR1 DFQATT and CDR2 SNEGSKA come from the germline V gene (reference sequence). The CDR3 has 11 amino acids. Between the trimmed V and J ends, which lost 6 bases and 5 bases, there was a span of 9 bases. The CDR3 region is CSAISGDTQYF. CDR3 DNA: TGCAGTGCGATTAGCGGAGATACGCAGTATTTT.

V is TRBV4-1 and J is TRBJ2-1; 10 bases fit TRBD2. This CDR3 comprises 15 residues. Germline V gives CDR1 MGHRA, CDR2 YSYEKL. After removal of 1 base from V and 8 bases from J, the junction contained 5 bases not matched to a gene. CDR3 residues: CASSQGLAGAYEQFF. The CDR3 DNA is TGCGCCAGCAGCCAAGGGCTAGCGGGAGCGTATGAGCAGTTCTTC.

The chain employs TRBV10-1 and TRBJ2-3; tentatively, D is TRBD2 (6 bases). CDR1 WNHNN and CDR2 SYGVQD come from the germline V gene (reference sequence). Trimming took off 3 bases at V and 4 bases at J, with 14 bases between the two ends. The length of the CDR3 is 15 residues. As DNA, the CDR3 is TGCGCCAGCAGTGATAATTTCGCGGGATCAGATACGCAGTATTTT. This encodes CASSDNFAGSDTQYF.

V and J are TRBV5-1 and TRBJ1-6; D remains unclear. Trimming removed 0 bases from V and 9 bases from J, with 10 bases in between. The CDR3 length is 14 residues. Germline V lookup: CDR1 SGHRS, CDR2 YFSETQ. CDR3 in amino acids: CASSLAQEASPLHF. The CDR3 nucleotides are TGCGCCAGCAGCTTGGCCCAGGAGGCTTCACCCCTCCACTTT. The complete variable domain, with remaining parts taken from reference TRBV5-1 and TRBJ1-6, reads KAGVTQTPRYLIKTRGQQVTLSCSPISGHRSVSWYQQTPGQGLQFLFEYFSETQRNKGNFPGRFSGRQFSNSRSEMNVSTLELGDSALYLCASSLAQEASPLHFGNGTRLTVT.

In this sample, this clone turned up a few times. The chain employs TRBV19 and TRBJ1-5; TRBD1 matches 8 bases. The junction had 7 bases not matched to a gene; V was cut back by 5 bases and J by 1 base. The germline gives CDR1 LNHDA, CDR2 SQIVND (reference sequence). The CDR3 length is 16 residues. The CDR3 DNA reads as TGTGCCAGTAGTTTCCGAGACAGGGGCAGCAATCAGCCCCAGCATTTT. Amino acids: CASSFRDRGSNQPQHF.

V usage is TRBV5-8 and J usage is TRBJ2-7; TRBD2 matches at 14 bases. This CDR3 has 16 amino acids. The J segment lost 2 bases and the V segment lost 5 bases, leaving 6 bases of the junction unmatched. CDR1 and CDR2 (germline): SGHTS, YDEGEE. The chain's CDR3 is CASRGLAGEAPYEQYF. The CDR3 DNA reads TGTGCCAGCAGGGGACTAGCGGGAGAAGCCCCCTACGAGCAGTACTTC.

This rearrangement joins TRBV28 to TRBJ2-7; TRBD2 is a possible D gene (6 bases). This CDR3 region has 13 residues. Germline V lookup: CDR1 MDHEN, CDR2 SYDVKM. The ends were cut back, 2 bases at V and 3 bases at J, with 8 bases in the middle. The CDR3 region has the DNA TGTGCCAGCAGTTTAGGAGGGAGCTACGAGCAGTACTTC. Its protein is CASSLGGSYEQYF.

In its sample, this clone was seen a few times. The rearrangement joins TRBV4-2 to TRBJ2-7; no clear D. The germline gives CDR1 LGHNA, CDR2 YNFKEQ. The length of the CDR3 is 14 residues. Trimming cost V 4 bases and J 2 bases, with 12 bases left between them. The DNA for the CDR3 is TGTGCCAGCAGCCCCGATCTCGGAGCCTACGAGCAGTACTTC. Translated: CASSPDLGAYEQYF.

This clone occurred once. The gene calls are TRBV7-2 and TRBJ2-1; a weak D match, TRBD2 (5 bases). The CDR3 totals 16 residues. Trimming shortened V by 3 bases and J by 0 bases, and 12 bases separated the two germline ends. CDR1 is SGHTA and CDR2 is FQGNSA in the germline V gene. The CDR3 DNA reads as TGTGCCAGCAGCTTGTCGGACTTTAGCTCCTACAATGAGCAGTTCTTC. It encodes CASSLSDFSSYNEQFF.

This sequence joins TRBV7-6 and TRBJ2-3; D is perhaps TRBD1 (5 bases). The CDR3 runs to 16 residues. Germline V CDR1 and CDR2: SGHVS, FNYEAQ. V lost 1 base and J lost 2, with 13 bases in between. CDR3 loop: CASSLEGLPYTDTQYF. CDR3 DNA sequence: TGTGCCAGCAGCTTAGAGGGGCTCCCCTACACAGATACGCAGTATTTT.

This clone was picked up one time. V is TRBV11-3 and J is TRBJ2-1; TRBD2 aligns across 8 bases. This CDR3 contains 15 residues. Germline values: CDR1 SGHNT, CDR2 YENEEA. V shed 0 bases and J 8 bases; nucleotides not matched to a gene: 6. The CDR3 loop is CASSLDGTSGDEQFF. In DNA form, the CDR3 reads TGTGCCAGCAGCTTAGATGGGACTAGTGGCGATGAGCAGTTCTTC.

The CDR3 region is CASSLGGARLAGGRKTQYF. Written as DNA, the CDR3 is TGTGCCAGCAGCTTGGGGGGGGCCCGTCTAGCGGGAGGGAGGAAGACCCAGTACTTC. This chain connects TRBV11-3 to TRBJ2-5; 12 nucleotides match TRBD2. From germline, CDR1 is SGHNT and CDR2 YENEEA. V was pared by 3 bases and J by 6 bases, with 17 bases of the junction left unmatched. This CDR3 comprises 19 residues. The entire variable domain, with the rest obtained from reference TRBV11-3 and TRBJ2-5, is as follows: EAGVVQSPRYKIIEKKQPVAFWCNPISGHNTLYWYLQNLGQGPELLIRYENEEAVDDSQLPKDRFSAERLKGVDSTLKIQPAELGDSAVYLCASSLGGARLAGGRKTQYFGPGTRLLVL.

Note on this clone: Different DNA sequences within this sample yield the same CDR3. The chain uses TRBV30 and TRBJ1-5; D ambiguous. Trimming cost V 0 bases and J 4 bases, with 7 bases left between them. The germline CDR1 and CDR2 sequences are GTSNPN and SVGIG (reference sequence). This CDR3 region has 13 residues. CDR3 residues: CAWSVRENQPQHF. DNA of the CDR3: TGTGCCTGGAGTGTACGAGAAAATCAGCCCCAGCATTTT.

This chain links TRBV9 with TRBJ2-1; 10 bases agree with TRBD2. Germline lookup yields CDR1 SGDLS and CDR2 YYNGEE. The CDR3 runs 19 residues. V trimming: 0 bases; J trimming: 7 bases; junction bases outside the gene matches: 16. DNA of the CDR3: TGTGCCAGCAGCGTAGGTCAGGGACTAGCGCGAGGAGCGGAGAATGAGCAGTTCTTC. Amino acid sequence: CASSVGQGLARGAENEQFF.

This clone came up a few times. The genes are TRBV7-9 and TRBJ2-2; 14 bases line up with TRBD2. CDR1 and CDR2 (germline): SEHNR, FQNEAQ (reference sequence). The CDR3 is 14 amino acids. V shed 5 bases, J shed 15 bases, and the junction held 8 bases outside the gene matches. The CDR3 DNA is TGTGCCAGCAGCCTGGGACTAGCGGGAGTAGTGGTGTTTTTT. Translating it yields CASSLGLAGVVVFF. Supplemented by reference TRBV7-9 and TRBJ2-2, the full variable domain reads DTGVSQNPRHKITKRGQNVTFRCDPISEHNRLYWYRQTLGQGPEFLTYFQNEAQLEKSRLLSDRFSAERPKGSFSTLEIQRTEQGDSAMYLCASSLGLAGVVVFFGEGSRLTVL.

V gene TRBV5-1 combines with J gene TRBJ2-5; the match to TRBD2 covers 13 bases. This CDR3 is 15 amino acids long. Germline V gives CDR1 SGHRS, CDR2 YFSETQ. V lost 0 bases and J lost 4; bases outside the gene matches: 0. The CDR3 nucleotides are TGCGCCAGCAGCTTGGGACTAGCGGGAGGAGAGACCCAGTACTTC. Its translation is CASSLGLAGGETQYF.

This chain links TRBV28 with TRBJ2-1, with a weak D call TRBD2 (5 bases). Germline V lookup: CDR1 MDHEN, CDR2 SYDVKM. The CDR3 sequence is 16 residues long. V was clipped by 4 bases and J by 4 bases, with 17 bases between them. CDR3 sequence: CASSSREGHPYNEQFF. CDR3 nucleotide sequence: TGTGCCAGCAGTTCCCGGGAAGGGCACCCGTACAATGAGCAGTTCTTC.

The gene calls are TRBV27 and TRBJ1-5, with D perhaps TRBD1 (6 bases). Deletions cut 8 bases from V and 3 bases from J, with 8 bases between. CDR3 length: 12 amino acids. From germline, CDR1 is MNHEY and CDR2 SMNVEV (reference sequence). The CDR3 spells CASGQYNQPQHF. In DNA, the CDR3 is TGTGCCAGCGGACAGTACAATCAGCCCCAGCATTTT.

The DNA for the CDR3 is TGTGCCACCAGCAGGTTATCCTACGAGCAGTACTTC. This sequence encodes CATSRLSYEQYF. The V gene is TRBV15, the J gene TRBJ2-7; D gene uncertain. V was shortened by 3 bases and J by 1 base, with 4 bases between the two germline ends. The V gene's germline CDR1 is LNHNV and CDR2 YYDKDF (reference sequence). There are 12 residues in the CDR3.

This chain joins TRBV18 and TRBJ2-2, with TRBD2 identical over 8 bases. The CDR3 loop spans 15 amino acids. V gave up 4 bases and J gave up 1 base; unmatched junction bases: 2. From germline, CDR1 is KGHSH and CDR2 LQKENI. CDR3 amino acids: CASSQTSENTGELFF. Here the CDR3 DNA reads TGTGCCAGCTCACAGACTAGCGAGAACACCGGGGAGCTGTTTTTT.

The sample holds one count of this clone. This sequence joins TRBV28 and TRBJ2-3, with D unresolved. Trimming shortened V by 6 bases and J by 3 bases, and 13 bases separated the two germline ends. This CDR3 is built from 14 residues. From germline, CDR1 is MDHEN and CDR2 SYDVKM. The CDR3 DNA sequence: TGTGCCAGCAGACTCAACAGAAGAACAGATACGCAGTATTTT. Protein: CASRLNRRTDTQYF.

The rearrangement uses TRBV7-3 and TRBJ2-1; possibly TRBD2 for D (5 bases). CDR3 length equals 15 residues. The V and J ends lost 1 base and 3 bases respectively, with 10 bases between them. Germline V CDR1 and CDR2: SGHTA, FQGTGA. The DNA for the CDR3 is TGTGCCAGCAGCTTAAATTCCGGAGGCTACAATGAGCAGTTCTTC. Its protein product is CASSLNSGGYNEQFF.

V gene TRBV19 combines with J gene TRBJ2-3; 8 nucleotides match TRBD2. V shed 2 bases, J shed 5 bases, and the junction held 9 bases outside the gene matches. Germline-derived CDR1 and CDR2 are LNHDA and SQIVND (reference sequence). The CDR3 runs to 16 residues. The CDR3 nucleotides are TGTGCCAGTAGTATATCTGAAGCGGGAGAGTTAGATACGCAGTATTTT. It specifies CASSISEAGELDTQYF.

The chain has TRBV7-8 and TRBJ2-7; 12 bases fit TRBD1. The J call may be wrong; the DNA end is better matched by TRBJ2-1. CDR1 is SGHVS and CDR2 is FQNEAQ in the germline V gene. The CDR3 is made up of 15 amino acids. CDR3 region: CASSHTGTGGAAQFF. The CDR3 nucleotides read TGTGCCAGCAGTCATACCGGGACAGGGGGCGCAGCGCAGTTCTTC.

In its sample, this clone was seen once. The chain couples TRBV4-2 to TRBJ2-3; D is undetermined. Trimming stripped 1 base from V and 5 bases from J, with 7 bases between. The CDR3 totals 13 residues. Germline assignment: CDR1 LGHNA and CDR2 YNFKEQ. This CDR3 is CASSQVGGDTQYF. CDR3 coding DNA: TGTGCCAGCAGCCAAGTAGGCGGAGATACGCAGTATTTT.